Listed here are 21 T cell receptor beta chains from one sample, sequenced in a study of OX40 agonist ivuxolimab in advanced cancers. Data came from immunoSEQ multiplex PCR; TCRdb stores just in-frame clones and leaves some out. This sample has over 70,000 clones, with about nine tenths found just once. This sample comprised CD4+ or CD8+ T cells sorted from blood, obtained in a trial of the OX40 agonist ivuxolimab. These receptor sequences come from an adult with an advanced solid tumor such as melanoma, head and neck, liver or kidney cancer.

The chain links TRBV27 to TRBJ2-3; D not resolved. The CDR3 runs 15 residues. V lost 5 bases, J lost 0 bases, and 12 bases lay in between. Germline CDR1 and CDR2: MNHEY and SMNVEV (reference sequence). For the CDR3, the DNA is TGTGCCAGCAGTCCCTCCGAGATTAGCACAGATACGCAGTATTTT. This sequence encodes CASSPSEISTDTQYF.

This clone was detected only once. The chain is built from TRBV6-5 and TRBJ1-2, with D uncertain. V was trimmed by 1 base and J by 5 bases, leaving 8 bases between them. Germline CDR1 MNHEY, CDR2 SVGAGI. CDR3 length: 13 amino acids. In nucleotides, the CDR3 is TGTGCCAGCAGTTACTACGGGGAGTATGGCTACACCTTC. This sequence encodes CASSYYGEYGYTF.

This CDR3 reads CASSRVGGLGGNTIYF. The DNA for the CDR3 is TGCGCCAGCAGCCGGGTCGGGGGACTAGGTGGAAACACCATATATTTT. The rearrangement links TRBV5-1 to TRBJ1-3; possible D gene TRBD1, 5 bases. From germline, CDR1 is SGHRS and CDR2 YFSETQ. The CDR3 extends over 16 amino acids. Trimming cost V 4 bases and J 3 bases, with 17 bases left between them. The full variable domain, with the rest looked up from reference TRBV5-1 and TRBJ1-3, is KAGVTQTPRYLIKTRGQQVTLSCSPISGHRSVSWYQQTPGQGLQFLFEYFSETQRNKGNFPGRFSGRQFSNSRSEMNVSTLELGDSALYLCASSRVGGLGGNTIYFGEGSWLTVV.

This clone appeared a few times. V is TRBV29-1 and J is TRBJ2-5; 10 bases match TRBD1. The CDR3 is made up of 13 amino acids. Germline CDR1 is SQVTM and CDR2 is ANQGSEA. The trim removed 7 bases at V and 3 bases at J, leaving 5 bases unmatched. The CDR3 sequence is CSAGQGGKETQYF. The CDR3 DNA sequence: TGCAGCGCTGGACAGGGGGGAAAAGAGACCCAGTACTTC.

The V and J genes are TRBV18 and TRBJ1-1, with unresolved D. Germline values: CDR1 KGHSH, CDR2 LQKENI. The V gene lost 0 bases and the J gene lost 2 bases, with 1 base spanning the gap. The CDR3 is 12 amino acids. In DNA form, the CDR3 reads TGTGCCAGCTCACCACCCAACACTGAAGCTTTCTTT. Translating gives CASSPPNTEAFF. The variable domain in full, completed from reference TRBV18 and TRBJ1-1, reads NAGVMQNPRHLVRRRGQEARLRCSPMKGHSHVYWYRQLPEEGLKFMVYLQKENIIDESGMPKERFSAEFPKEGPSILRIQQVVRGDSAAYFCASSPPNTEAFFGQGTRLTVV.

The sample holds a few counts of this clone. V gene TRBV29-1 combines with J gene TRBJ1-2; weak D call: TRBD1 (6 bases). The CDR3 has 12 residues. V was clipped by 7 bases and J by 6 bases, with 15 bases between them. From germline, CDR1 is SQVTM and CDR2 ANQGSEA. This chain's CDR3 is CSGKTGWHGYTF. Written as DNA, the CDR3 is TGCAGCGGCAAAACAGGGTGGCATGGCTACACCTTC.

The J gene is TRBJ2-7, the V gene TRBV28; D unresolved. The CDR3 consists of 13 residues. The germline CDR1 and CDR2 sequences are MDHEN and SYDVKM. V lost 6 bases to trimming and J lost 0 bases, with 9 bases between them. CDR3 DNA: TGTGCCAGCAGAATCCCACTCTCCTACGAGCAGTACTTC. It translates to CASRIPLSYEQYF.

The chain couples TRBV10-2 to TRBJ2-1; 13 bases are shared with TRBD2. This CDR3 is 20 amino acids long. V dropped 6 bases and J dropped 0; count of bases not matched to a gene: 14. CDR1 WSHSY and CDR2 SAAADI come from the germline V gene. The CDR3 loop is CASRGARGLAGPSSYNEQFF. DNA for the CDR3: TGCGCCAGCAGGGGTGCTCGGGGACTAGCGGGACCGAGCTCCTACAATGAGCAGTTCTTC.

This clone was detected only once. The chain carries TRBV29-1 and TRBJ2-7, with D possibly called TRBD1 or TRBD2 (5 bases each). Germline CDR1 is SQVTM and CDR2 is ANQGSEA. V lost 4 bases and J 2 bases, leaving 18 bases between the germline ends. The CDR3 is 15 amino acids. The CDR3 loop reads CSVAGTGGWTYEQYF. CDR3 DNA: TGCAGCGTTGCGGGGACGGGCGGTTGGACCTACGAGCAGTACTTC.

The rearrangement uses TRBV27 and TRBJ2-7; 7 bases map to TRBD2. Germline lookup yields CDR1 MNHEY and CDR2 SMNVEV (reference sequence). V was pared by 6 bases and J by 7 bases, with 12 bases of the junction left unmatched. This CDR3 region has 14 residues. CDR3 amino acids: CASSEAGLASEQYF. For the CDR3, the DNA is TGTGCCAGCAGCGAAGCGGGGCTAGCATCGGAGCAGTACTTC.

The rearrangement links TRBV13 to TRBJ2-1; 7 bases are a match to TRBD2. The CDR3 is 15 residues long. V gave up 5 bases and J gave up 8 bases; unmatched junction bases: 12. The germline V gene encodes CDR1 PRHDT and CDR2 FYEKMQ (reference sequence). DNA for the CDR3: TGTGCCAGCAGCCCGGATGGCGGGAGTGTCGATGAGCAGTTCTTC. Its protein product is CASSPDGGSVDEQFF.

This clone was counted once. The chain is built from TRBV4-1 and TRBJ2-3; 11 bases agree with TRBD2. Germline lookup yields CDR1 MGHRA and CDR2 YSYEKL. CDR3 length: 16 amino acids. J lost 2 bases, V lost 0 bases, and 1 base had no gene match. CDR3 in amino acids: CASSQELAGATDTQYF. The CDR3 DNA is TGCGCCAGCAGCCAAGAACTAGCGGGAGCCACAGATACGCAGTATTTT.

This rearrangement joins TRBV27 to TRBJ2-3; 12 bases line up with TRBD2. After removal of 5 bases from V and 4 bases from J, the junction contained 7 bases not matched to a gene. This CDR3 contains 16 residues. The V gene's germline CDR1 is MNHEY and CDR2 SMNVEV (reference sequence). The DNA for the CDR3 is TGTGCCAGCAGTCTGACTAGCGGGGGCTTTCCAGATACGCAGTATTTT. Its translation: CASSLTSGGFPDTQYF.

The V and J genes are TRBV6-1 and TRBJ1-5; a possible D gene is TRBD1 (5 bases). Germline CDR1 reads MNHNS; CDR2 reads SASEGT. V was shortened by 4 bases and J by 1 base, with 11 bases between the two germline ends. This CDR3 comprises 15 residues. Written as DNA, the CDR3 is TGTGCCAGCAGTGTTTCGGGGGACAGCAATCAGCCCCAGCATTTT. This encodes CASSVSGDSNQPQHF.

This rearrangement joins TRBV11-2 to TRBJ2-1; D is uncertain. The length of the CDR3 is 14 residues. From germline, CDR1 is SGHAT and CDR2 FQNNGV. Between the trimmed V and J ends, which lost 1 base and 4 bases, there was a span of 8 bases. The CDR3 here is CASSLAQSYNEQFF. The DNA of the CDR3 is TGTGCCAGCAGCTTAGCTCAGAGTTACAATGAGCAGTTCTTC.

In nucleotides, the CDR3 is TGTGCCTGGGGACGGTTAAATTCACCCCTCCACTTT. This encodes CAWGRLNSPLHF. The chain carries TRBV30 and TRBJ1-6; D is undetermined. Germline V lookup: CDR1 GTSNPN, CDR2 SVGIG (reference sequence). V was trimmed by 5 bases and J by 7 bases, leaving 9 bases between them. CDR3 length: 12 residues. Full variable domain (remainder filled in from reference TRBV30 and TRBJ1-6): SQTIHQWPATLVQPVGSPLSLECTVEGTSNPNLYWYRQAAGRGLQLLFYSVGIGQISSEVPQNLSASRPQDRQFILSSKKLLLSDSGFYLCAWGRLNSPLHFGNGTRLTVT.

DNA for the CDR3: TGTGCCAGCAGACGAAAAGCGGATAGCTCCTACAATGAGCAGTTCTTC. Protein product: CASRRKADSSYNEQFF. The chain couples TRBV27 to TRBJ2-1; D may be TRBD2 (5 bases). Trimming stripped 6 bases from V and 0 bases from J, with 15 bases between. This CDR3 contains 16 residues. Germline V gene lookup returns CDR1 MNHEY and CDR2 SMNVEV (reference sequence).

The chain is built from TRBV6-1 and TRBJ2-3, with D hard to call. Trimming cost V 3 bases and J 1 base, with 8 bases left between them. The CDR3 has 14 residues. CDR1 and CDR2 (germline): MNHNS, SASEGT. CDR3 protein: CASSDAGGTDTQYF. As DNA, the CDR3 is TGTGCCAGCAGTGACGCCGGCGGCACAGATACGCAGTATTTT.

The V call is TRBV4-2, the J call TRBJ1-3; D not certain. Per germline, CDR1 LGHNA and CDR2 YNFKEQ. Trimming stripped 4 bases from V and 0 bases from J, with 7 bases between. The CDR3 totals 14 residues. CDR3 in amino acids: CASSPMSSGNTIYF. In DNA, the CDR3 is TGTGCCAGCAGCCCGATGAGCTCTGGAAACACCATATATTTT.

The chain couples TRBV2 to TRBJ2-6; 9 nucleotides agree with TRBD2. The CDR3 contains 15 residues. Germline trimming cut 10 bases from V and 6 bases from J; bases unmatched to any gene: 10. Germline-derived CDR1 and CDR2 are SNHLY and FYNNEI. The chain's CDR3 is CATMRGGAMANVLTF. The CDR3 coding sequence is TGTGCCACTATGCGGGGGGGCGCGATGGCCAACGTCCTGACTTTC. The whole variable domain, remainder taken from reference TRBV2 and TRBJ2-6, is EPEVTQTPSHQVTQMGQEVILRCVPISNHLYFYWYRQILGQKVEFLVSFYNNEISEKSEIFDDQFSVERPDGSNFTLKIRSTKLEDSAMYFCATMRGGAMANVLTFGAGSRLTVL.

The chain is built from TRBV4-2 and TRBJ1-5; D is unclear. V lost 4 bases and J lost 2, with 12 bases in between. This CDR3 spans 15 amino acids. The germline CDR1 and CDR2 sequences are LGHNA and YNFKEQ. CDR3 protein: CASSLTVDGNQPQHF. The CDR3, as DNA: TGTGCCAGCAGCCTAACGGTGGATGGCAATCAGCCCCAGCATTTT.